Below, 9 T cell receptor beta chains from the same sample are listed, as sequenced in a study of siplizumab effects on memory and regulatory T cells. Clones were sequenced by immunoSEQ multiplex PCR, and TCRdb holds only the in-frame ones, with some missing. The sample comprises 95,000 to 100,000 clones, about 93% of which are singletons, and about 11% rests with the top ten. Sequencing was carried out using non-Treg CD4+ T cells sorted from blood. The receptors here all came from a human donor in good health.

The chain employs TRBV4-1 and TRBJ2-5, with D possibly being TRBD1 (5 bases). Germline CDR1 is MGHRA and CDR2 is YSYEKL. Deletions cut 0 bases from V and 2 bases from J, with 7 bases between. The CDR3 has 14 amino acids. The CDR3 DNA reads TGCGCCAGCAGCCAAGACACAGGACAAGAGACCCAGTACTTC. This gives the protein CASSQDTGQETQYF.

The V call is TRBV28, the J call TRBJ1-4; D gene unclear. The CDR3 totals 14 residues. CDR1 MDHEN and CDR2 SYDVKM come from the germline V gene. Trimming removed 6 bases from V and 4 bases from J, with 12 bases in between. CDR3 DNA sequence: TGTGCCAGCAGATTGGAACGGGTTAATGAAAAACTGTTTTTT. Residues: CASRLERVNEKLFF.

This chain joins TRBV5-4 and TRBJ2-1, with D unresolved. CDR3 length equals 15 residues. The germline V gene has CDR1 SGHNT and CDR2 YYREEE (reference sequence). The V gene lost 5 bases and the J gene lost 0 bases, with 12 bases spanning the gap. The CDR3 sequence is CASRQDRTSYNEQFF. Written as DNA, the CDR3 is TGTGCCAGCAGGCAGGATCGTACCTCCTACAATGAGCAGTTCTTC. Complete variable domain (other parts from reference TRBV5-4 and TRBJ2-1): ETGVTQSPTHLIKTRGQQVTLRCSSQSGHNTVSWYQQALGQGPQFIFQYYREEENGRGNFPPRFSGLQFPNYSSELNVNALELDDSALYLCASRQDRTSYNEQFFGPGTRLTVL.

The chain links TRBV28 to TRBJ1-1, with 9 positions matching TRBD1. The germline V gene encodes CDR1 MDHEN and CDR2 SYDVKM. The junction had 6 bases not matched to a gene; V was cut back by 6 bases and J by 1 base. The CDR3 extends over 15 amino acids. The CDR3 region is CASRWDRVGNTEAFF. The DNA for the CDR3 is TGTGCCAGCAGATGGGACAGGGTTGGGAACACTGAAGCTTTCTTT.

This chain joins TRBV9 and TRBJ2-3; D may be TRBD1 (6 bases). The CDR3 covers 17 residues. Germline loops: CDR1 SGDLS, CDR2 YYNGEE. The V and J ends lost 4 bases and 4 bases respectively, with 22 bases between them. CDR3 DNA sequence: TGTGCCAGCAGCAGACAGGCGCTCCCTTCCCGGGCAGATACGCAGTATTTT. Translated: CASSRQALPSRADTQYF. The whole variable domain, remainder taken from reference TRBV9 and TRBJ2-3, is DSGVTQTPKHLITATGQRVTLRCSPRSGDLSVYWYQQSLDQGLQFLIQYYNGEERAKGNILERFSAQQFPDLHSELNLSSLELGDSALYFCASSRQALPSRADTQYFGPGTRLTVL.

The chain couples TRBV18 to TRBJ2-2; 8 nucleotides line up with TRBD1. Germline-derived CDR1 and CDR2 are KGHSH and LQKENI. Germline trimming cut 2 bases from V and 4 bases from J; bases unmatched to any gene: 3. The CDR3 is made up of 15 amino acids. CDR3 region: CASSPNRGTTGELFF. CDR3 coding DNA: TGTGCCAGCTCACCAAACAGGGGGACCACCGGGGAGCTGTTTTTT. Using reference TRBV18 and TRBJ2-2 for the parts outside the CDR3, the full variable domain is NAGVMQNPRHLVRRRGQEARLRCSPMKGHSHVYWYRQLPEEGLKFMVYLQKENIIDESGMPKERFSAEFPKEGPSILRIQQVVRGDSAAYFCASSPNRGTTGELFFGEGSRLTVL.

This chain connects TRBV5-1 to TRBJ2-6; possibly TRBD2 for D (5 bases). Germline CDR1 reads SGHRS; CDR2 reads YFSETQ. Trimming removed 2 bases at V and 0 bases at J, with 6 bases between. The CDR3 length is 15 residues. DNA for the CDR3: TGCGCCAGCAGCTTAGGGAGCTCTGGGGCCAACGTCCTGACTTTC. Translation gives CASSLGSSGANVLTF.

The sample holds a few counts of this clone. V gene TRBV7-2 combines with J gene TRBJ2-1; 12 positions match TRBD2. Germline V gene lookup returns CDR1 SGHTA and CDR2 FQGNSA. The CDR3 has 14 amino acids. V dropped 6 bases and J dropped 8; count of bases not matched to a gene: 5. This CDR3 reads CASSRTSGNDEQFF. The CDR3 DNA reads TGTGCCAGCAGTCGGACTAGCGGGAACGATGAGCAGTTCTTC.

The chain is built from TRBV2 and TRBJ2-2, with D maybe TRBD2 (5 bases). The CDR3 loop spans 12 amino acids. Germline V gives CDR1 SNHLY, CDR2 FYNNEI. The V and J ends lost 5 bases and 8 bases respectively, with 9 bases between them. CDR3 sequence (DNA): TGTGCCAGCAGTTACGGGAAGGGGGAGCTGTTTTTT. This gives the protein CASSYGKGELFF.